Below, 5 T cell receptor beta chains from the same sample are listed, as sequenced in a study of naive and memory T cell subsets. Study-level results: Especially in CD8 cells, naive repertoires contained a few larger clonotypes, possibly CD45RA-re-expressing memory cells.

Antigen specificity for these receptors is unknown. The beta constant-region primer was an equimolar mix of two oligonucleotides covering TRBC1 and TRBC2. Four rounds of PCR amplified the ligated cDNA using nested alpha and beta constant-region primers plus SP2. MiXCR, applied by TCRdb to the UMI-ligation and nested PCR reads, yields one record per CDR3 protein. The sample records about 160,000 distinct CDR3 sequences, 22% being singletons. The sequencing input was naive CD4+ T cells from blood. Receptors were obtained from a human donor in good health.

The rearrangement uses TRBV20-1 and TRBJ2-3; unclear D gene. Germline V gene lookup returns CDR1 DFQATT and CDR2 SNEGSKA (reference sequence). The CDR3 is 11 amino acids. The V end lost 5 bases, the J end lost 6 bases, and 9 bases lay between the germline ends. The CDR3 DNA sequence: TGCAGTGCTGGCCCTGGCGATACGCAGTATTTT. It codes for CSAGPGDTQYF.

This chain links TRBV7-9 with TRBJ2-6; TRBD1 might be the D (6 bases). CDR3 length equals 19 residues. V was trimmed by 9 bases and J by 0 bases, leaving 24 bases between them. The germline V gene encodes CDR1 SEHNR and CDR2 FQNEAQ (reference sequence). CDR3 bases: TGTGCCAGTATCTACCCTGGGGGACAAACCGTCTCTGGGGCCAACGTCCTGACTTTC. Translation gives CASIYPGGQTVSGANVLTF.

This clonotype occurred many times. The rearrangement uses TRBV10-3 and TRBJ2-7, with 9 bases identical to TRBD2. The CDR3 extends over 17 amino acids. V lost 10 bases, J lost 0 bases, and 16 bases stayed unmatched. CDR1 and CDR2 (germline): ENHRY, SYGVKD. In nucleotides, the CDR3 is TGTGCCACCAGCGAGGTCGGAGCGGGAGGAAGCTCCTACGAGCAGTACTTC. Translating it yields CATSEVGAGGSSYEQYF.

This clonotype was seen a few times. The rearrangement links TRBV20-1 to TRBJ2-3, with D uncertain. Deletions cut 3 bases from V and 0 bases from J, with 13 bases between. The germline CDR1 and CDR2 sequences are DFQATT and SNEGSKA (reference sequence). There are 15 residues in the CDR3. Written as DNA, the CDR3 is TGCAGTGCTAGGGCCTTCGGGCGTAGCACAGATACGCAGTATTTT. This encodes CSARAFGRSTDTQYF.

DNA of the CDR3: TGCGCCAGCAGCCCGGCTGGACAGGGAGGAGAGACCCAGTACTTC. Its protein is CASSPAGQGGETQYF. The chain recombines TRBV5-1 with TRBJ2-5; 8 bases align to TRBD1. CDR3 length: 15 residues. J gave up 4 bases and V 4 bases, and 9 bases lay outside the gene matches. CDR1 SGHRS and CDR2 YFSETQ come from the germline V gene.